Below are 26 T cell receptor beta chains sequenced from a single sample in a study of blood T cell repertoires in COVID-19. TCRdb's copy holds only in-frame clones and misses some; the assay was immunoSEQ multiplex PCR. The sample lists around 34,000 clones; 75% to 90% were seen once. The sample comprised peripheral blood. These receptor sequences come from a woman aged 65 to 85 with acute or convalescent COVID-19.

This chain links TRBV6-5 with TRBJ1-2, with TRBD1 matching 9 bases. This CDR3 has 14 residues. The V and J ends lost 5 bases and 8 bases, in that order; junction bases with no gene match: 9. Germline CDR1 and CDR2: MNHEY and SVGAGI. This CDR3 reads CASSTGGAGRGYTF. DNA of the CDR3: TGTGCCAGCAGTACAGGGGGCGCTGGTCGGGGCTACACCTTC.

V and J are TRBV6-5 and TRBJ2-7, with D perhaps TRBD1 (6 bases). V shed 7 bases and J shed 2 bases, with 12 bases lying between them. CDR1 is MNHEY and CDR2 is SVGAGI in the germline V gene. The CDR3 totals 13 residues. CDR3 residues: CASKPGVTYEQYF. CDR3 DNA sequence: TGTGCCAGCAAACCAGGGGTGACCTACGAGCAGTACTTC.

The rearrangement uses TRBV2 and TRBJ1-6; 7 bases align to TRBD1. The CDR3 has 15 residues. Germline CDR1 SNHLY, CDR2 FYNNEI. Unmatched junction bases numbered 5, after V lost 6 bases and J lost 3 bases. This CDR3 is CASSLRDSYNSPLHF. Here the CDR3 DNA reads TGTGCCAGCAGCCTCCGGGACAGCTATAATTCACCCCTCCACTTT.

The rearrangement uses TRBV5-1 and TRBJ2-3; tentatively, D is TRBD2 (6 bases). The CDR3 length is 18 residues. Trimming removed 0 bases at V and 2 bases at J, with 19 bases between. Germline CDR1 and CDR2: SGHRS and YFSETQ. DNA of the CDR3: TGCGCCAGCAGCTTGGAGGGACGGGGGATTCGATACACAGATACGCAGTATTTT. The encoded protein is CASSLEGRGIRYTDTQYF. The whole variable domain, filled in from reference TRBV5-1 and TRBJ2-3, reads KAGVTQTPRYLIKTRGQQVTLSCSPISGHRSVSWYQQTPGQGLQFLFEYFSETQRNKGNFPGRFSGRQFSNSRSEMNVSTLELGDSALYLCASSLEGRGIRYTDTQYFGPGTRLTVL.

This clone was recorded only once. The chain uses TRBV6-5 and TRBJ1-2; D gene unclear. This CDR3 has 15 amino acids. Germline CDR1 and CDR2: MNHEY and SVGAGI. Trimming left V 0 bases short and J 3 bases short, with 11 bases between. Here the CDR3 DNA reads TGTGCCAGCAGTTACTCGGGCCTTACCGACTATGGCTACACCTTC. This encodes CASSYSGLTDYGYTF.

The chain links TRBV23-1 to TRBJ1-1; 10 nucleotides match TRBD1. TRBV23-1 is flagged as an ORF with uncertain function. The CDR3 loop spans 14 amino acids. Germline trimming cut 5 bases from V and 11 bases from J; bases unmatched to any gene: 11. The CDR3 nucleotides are TGCGCCAGCAGTGGAGAGGGGGACAGGGGTACGGCTTTCTTT. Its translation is CASSGEGDRGTAFF.

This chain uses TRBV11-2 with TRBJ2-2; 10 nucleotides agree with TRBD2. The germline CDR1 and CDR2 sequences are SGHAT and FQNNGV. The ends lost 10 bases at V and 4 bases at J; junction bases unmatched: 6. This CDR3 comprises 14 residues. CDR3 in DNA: TGTGCCACCTACAGCGGGGGGGTCACCGGGGAGCTGTTTTTT. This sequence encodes CATYSGGVTGELFF.

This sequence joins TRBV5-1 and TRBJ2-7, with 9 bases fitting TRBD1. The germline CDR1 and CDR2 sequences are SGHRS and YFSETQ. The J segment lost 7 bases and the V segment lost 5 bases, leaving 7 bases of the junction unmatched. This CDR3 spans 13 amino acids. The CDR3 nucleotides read TGCGCCAGCAGGGACAGGGGTAGTGGGGAGCAGTACTTC. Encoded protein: CASRDRGSGEQYF.

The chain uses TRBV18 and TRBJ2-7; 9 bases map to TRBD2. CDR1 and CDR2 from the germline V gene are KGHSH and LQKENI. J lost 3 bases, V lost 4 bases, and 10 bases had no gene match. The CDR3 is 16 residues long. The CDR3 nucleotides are TGTGCCAGCTCACTAGCCGTAGCGGGGGAATTCTACGAGCAGTACTTC. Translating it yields CASSLAVAGEFYEQYF.

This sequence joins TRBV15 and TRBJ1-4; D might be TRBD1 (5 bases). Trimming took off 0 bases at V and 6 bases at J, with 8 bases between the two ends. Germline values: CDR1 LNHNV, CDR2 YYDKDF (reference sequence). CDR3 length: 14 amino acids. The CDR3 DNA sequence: TGTGCCACCAGCAGAGAGGGGGGGGATGAAAAACTGTTTTTT. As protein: CATSREGGDEKLFF. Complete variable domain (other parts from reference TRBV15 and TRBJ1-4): DAMVIQNPRYQVTQFGKPVTLSCSQTLNHNVMYWYQQKSSQAPKLLFHYYDKDFNNEADTPDNFQSRRPNTSFCFLDIRSPGLGDTAMYLCATSREGGDEKLFFGSGTQLSVL.

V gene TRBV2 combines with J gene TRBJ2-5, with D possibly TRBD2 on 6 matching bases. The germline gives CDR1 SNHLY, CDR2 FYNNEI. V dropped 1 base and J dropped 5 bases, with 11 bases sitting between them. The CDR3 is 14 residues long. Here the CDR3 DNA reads TGTGCCAGCAGTGAAGGGCGGGGTGGGGAGACCCAGTACTTC. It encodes CASSEGRGGETQYF.

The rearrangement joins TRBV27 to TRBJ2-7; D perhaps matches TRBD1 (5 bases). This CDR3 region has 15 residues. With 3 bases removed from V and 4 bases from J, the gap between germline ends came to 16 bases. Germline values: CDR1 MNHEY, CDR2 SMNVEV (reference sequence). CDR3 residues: CASSLEPWGSYEQYF. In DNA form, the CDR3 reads TGTGCCAGCAGTTTGGAGCCCTGGGGCTCGTACGAGCAGTACTTC.

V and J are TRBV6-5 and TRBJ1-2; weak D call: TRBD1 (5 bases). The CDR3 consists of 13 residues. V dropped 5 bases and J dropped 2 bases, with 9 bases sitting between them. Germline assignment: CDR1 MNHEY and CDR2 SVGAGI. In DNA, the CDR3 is TGTGCCAGCAGTAAGACAGTAAACTATGGCTACACCTTC. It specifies CASSKTVNYGYTF.

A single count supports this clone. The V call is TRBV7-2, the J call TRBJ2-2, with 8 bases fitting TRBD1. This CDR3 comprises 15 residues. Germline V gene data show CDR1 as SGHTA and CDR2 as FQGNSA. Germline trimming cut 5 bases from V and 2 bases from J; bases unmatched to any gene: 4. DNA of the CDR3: TGTGCCAGCAGCCCCGGGACAGGCAACACCGGGGAGCTGTTTTTT. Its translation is CASSPGTGNTGELFF.

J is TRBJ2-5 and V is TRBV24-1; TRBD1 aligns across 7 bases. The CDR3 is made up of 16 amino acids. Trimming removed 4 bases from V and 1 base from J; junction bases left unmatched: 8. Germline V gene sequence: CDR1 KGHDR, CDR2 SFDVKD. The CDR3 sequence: CATSDPQGISQETQYF. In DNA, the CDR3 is TGTGCCACCAGTGACCCACAGGGGATATCCCAAGAGACCCAGTACTTC.

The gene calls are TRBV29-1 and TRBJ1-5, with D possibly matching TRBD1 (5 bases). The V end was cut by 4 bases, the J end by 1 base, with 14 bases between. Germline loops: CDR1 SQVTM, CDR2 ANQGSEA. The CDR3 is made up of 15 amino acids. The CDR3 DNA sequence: TGCAGCGTTGCCCTTGGGGGAGGGAGCAATCAGCCCCAGCATTTT. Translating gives CSVALGGGSNQPQHF.

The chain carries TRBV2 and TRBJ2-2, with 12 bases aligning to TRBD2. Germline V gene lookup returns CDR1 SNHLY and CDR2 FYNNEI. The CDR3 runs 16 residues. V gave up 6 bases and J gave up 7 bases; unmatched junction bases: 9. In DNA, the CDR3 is TGTGCCAGCAGGAACCTAGCGGGGGGGCAAGGCGGGGAGCTGTTTTTT. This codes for CASRNLAGGQGGELFF.

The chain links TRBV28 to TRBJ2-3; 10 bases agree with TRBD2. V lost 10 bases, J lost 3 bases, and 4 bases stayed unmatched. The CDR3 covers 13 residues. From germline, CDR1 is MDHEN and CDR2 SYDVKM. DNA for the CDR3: TGTGCCACAACTAGCGGGAATACAGATACGCAGTATTTT. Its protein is CATTSGNTDTQYF.

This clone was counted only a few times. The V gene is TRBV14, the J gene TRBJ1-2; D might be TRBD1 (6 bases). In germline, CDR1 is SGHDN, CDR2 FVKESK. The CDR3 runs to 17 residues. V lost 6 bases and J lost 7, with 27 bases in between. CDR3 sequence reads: CASSQNPQGTRGVGYTF. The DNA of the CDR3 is TGTGCCAGCAGTCAAAACCCTCAAGGGACAAGAGGGGTTGGCTACACCTTC.

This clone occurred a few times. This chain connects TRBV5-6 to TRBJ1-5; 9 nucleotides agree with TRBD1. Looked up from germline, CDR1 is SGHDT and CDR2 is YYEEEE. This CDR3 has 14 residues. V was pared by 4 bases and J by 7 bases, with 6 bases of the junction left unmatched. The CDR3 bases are TGTGCCAGCAGCGGACAGGGGAGAATACAGCCCCAGCATTTT. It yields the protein CASSGQGRIQPQHF.

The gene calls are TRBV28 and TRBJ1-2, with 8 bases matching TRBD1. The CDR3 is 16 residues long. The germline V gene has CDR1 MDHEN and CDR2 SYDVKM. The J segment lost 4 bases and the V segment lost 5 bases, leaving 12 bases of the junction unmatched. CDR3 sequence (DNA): TGTGCCAGCAGTCCTCCCCAACAGGGGGTTACCTATGGCTACACCTTC. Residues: CASSPPQQGVTYGYTF.

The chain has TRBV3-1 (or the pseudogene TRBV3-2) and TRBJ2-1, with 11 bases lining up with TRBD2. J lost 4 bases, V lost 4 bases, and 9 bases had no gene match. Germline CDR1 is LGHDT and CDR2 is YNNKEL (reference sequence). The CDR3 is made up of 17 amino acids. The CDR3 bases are TGTGCCAGCAGCCCCCCAGGCCTAGCGGGAGGATACAATGAGCAGTTCTTC. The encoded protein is CASSPPGLAGGYNEQFF.

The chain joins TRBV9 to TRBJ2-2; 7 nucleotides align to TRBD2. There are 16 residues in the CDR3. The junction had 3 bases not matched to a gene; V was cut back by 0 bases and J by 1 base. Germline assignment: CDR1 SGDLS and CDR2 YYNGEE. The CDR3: CASSVVSGQNTGELFF. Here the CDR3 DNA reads TGTGCCAGCAGCGTAGTTAGCGGGCAGAACACCGGGGAGCTGTTTTTT.

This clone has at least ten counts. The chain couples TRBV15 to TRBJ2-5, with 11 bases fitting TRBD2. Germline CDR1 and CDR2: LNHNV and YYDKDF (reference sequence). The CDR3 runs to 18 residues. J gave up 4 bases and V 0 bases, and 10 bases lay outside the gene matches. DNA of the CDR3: TGTGCCACCAGCAGAGATCCCCAGACTAGCGGGGATGTAGAGACCCAGTACTTC. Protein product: CATSRDPQTSGDVETQYF.

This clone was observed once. The CDR3 nucleotides are TGTGCCAGCAGTGCCGACTCAGCGGGTGCCCGATCTCTGGCCAAAAACATTCAGTACTTC. It is translated as CASSADSAGARSLAKNIQYF. This rearrangement joins TRBV2 to TRBJ2-4; D may be TRBD2 (6 bases). V gave up 4 bases and J gave up 1 base, with 26 bases separating them. CDR1 and CDR2 (germline): SNHLY, FYNNEI. This CDR3 region has 20 residues.

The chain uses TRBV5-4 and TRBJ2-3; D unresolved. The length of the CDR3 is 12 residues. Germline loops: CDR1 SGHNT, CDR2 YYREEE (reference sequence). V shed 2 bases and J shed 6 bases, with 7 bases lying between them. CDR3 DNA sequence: TGTGCCAGCAGCTTTGCGCCGGATACGCAGTATTTT. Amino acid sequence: CASSFAPDTQYF.